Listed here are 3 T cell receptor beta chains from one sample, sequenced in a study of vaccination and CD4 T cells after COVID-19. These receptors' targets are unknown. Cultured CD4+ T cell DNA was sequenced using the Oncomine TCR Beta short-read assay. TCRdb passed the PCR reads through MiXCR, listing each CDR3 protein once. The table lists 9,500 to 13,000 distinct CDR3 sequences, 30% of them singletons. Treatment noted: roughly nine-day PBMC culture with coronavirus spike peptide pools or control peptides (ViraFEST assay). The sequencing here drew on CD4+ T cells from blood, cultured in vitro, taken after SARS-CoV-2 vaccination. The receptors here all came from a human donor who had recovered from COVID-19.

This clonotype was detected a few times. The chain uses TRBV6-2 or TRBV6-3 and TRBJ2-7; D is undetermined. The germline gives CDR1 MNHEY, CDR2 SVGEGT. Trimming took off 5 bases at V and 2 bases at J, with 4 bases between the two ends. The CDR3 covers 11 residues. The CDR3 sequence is CASSQTYEQYF. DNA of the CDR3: TGTGCCAGCAGTCAGACCTACGAGCAGTACTTC.

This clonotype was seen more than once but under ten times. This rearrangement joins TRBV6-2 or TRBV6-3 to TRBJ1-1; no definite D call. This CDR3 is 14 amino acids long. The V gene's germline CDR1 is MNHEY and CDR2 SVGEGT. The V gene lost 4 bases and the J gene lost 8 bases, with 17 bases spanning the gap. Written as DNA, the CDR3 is TGTGCCAGCAGTTCCGGAATAGGGAGCCTCGAAGCTTTCTTT. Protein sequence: CASSSGIGSLEAFF.

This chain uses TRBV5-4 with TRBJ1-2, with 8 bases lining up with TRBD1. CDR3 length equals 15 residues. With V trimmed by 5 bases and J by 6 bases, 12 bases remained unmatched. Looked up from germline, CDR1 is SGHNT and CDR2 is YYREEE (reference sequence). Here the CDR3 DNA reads TGTGCCAGCAGTCCCACGTCCAGGGGGCAGGATGGCTACACCTTC. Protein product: CASSPTSRGQDGYTF.